Detailed here is one T cell receptor (beta chain). Its antigen remains unknown. This sample was taken from a study of vaccination effects on CD4 cells after COVID-19. Study results and caveats: Limitations: small convalescent group and missing early post-infection timepoints.

The CDR3 runs to 11 residues. The germline CDR1 and CDR2 sequences are SNHLY and FYNNEI. V lost 3 bases, J lost 8 bases, and 7 bases lay in between. Before any sequencing was done, the ViraFEST assay used viral peptide pools to expand antigen-specific CD4+ T cells. The culture ran for roughly ten days before CD4+ T cells were isolated. The healthy vaccine recipients, who had no prior SARS-CoV-2 infection, showed negative nucleocapsid antibodies. Assay: immunoSEQ multiplex PCR; the TCRdb copy retains only in-frame clones and omits some. The sample contains 60,000 to 65,000 clones, about 79% of which appear only once.

This clonotype was obtained from a human donor who received a COVID-19 vaccine. The specimen was CD4+ T cells from PBMCs cultured with HCoV-OC43 spike peptides, collected before COVID-19 vaccination. Indicated subset: HCoV-OC43 spike overlapping peptide pool stimulation. The V and J genes are TRBV2 and TRBJ1-2, with unresolved D. DNA of the CDR3: TGTGCCAGCAGTGACGAGGCGGGCTACACCTTC. Encoded protein: CASSDEAGYTF.